What follows describes a single T cell receptor (beta chain). As processed by the authors: From reference gene primer amplification, estimates of nucleated cell counts were derived. TCRdb's table, derived via immunoSEQ multiplex PCR, lists solely in-frame clones and lacks some. That table furnishes V, J and clone size, whereas the DNA furnished D and trimming. The repertoire has around 170,000 clones, 75% to 90% of them found once; the top ten carry 6% to 8%. This sample was taken from a study of blood T cell repertoires in COVID-19. Study-wide context: From the United States, Italy and Spain came samples of acute and convalescent COVID-19.

Germline CDR1 is SGHTA and CDR2 is FQGNSA. Germline trimming cut 1 base from V and 9 bases from J; bases unmatched to any gene: 5. This CDR3 has 14 amino acids. This chain connects TRBV7-2 to TRBJ2-1; 8 nucleotides align to TRBD2. Source material: peripheral blood. This TCR was recovered from a woman in her sixties or seventies with COVID-19, enrolled during active disease. The CDR3 reads CASSLGLAGSEQFF. CDR3 DNA: TGTGCCAGCAGCTTAGGGTTAGCGGGATCTGAGCAGTTCTTC.